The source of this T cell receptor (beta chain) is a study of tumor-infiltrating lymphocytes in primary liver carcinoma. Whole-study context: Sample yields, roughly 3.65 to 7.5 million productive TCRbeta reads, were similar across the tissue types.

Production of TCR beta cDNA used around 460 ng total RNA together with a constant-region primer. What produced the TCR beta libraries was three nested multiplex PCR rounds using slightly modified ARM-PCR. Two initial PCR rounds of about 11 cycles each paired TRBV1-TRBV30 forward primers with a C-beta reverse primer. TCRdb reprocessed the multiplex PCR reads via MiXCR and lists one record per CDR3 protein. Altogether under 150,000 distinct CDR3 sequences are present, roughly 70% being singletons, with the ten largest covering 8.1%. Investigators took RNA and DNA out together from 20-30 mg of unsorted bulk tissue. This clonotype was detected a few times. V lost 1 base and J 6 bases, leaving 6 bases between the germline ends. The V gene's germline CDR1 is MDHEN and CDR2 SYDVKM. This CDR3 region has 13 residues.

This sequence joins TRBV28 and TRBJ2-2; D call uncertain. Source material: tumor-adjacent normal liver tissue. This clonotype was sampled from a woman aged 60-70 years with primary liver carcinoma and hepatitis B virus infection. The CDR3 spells CASSLSPAGELFF. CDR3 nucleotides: TGTGCCAGCAGTTTATCCCCGGCCGGGGAGCTGTTTTTT.